These 30 T cell receptor beta chains were sequenced from one sample in a study of early T cells in non-severe SARS-CoV-2 infection. TCRdb processed the 5' RACE reads anew with MiXCR; each CDR3 protein has one entry. The table shows approximately 58,000 distinct CDR3 sequences, with roughly 11% occurring only once. The specimen was whole blood. Every receptor here comes from an adult who was a healthcare worker with PCR-confirmed SARS-CoV-2 infection or an uninfected control (not recorded which).

This clonotype was counted a few times. The rearrangement links TRBV29-1 to TRBJ1-1; D is ambiguous. V dropped 4 bases and J dropped 0 bases, with 12 bases sitting between them. Germline V CDR1 and CDR2: SQVTM, ANQGSEA. The CDR3 totals 14 residues. The CDR3 spells CSVVDPLVNTEAFF. CDR3 bases: TGCAGCGTTGTCGATCCTTTGGTGAACACTGAAGCTTTCTTT.

This clonotype was found many times. The chain has TRBV5-1 and TRBJ2-2; D uncertain. The V gene's germline CDR1 is SGHRS and CDR2 YFSETQ. CDR3 length: 16 residues. V was shortened by 0 bases and J by 0 bases, with 9 bases between the two germline ends. CDR3 nucleotides: TGCGCCAGCAGCTTGGGAGTGGAAACGAACACCGGGGAGCTGTTTTTT. It yields the protein CASSLGVETNTGELFF.

In its sample, this clonotype was seen a few times. This chain uses TRBV2 with TRBJ1-1, with 10 bases matching TRBD1. The CDR3 consists of 16 residues. The ends lost 0 bases at V and 5 bases at J; junction bases unmatched: 6. Germline values: CDR1 SNHLY, CDR2 FYNNEI. The CDR3 is CASSEAIGQGDTEAFF. The CDR3 nucleotides are TGTGCCAGCAGTGAAGCTATCGGACAGGGGGATACTGAAGCTTTCTTT.

The sample holds a few counts of this clonotype. V and J are TRBV6-1 and TRBJ2-1; 8 nucleotides match TRBD1. Germline CDR1 MNHNS, CDR2 SASEGT. V was pared by 6 bases and J by 6 bases, with 4 bases of the junction left unmatched. This CDR3 region has 13 residues. For the CDR3, the DNA is TGTGCCAGCAGCCGGACAGGGTTCAATGAGCAGTTCTTC. Protein sequence: CASSRTGFNEQFF.

This clonotype was recorded a few times. This chain joins TRBV28 and TRBJ2-4; 8 bases match TRBD2. This CDR3 spans 15 amino acids. The ends lost 4 bases at V and 5 bases at J; junction bases unmatched: 7. Looked up from germline, CDR1 is MDHEN and CDR2 is SYDVKM. CDR3 sequence: CASSSISGMQNIQYF. CDR3 coding DNA: TGTGCCAGCAGTTCTATTAGCGGGATGCAAAACATTCAGTACTTC.

The CDR3 nucleotides read TGTGCCAGCAATGATAATGGTAATGAAAAACTGTTTTTT. It encodes CASNDNGNEKLFF. V is TRBV2 and J is TRBJ1-4; no clear D. Trimming took off 7 bases at V and 4 bases at J, with 10 bases between the two ends. Germline lookup yields CDR1 SNHLY and CDR2 FYNNEI. The CDR3 is made up of 13 amino acids.

The sample holds many counts of this clonotype. V is TRBV5-1 and J is TRBJ2-2, with D unclear. Germline V gene lookup returns CDR1 SGHRS and CDR2 YFSETQ. This CDR3 spans 15 amino acids. V lost 0 bases to trimming and J lost 6 bases, with 12 bases between them. The CDR3 region is CASSLAVGYAGELFF. Written as DNA, the CDR3 is TGCGCCAGCAGCTTGGCGGTGGGCTACGCCGGGGAGCTGTTTTTT.

This clonotype was found many times. The chain employs TRBV11-2 and TRBJ2-1; the D gene could be TRBD1 or TRBD2 (5 bases each). Germline CDR1 SGHAT, CDR2 FQNNGV. The CDR3 is 15 amino acids. The V end was cut by 2 bases, the J end by 0 bases, with 8 bases between. In nucleotides, the CDR3 is TGTGCCAGCAGCTTATCAGGGAGCTCCTACAATGAGCAGTTCTTC. The encoded protein is CASSLSGSSYNEQFF.

This clonotype was seen ten or more times. The V call is TRBV20-1, the J call TRBJ1-1; D unclear. Trimming removed 4 bases from V and 6 bases from J, with 6 bases in between. The CDR3 runs to 10 residues. Germline V gene sequence: CDR1 DFQATT, CDR2 SNEGSKA (reference sequence). The CDR3 nucleotides read TGCAGTGCTAAAGTCCCTGAAGCTTTCTTT. This encodes CSAKVPEAFF.

The V call is TRBV7-3, the J call TRBJ2-7, with 8 bases lining up with TRBD2. The CDR3 has 13 amino acids. V was pared by 9 bases and J by 6 bases, with 10 bases of the junction left unmatched. The germline gives CDR1 SGHTA, CDR2 FQGTGA. In DNA form, the CDR3 reads TGTGCCAGTTGCTCCGAGGCGGGAGGCGAGCAGTACTTC. It specifies CASCSEAGGEQYF.

This clonotype is medium-sized. The rearrangement links TRBV11-2 to TRBJ2-5; D remains ambiguous. Trimming removed 5 bases from V and 5 bases from J, with 18 bases in between. CDR1 is SGHAT and CDR2 is FQNNGV in the germline V gene. The CDR3 covers 15 residues. CDR3 bases: TGTGCCAGCAGCAACCAAGACGGCACTGGGGAGACCCAGTACTTC. Its translation is CASSNQDGTGETQYF.

The chain employs TRBV5-4 and TRBJ2-1; no reliable D call. The CDR3 sequence is 13 residues long. Germline lookup yields CDR1 SGHNT and CDR2 YYREEE (reference sequence). V was clipped by 7 bases and J by 0 bases, with 8 bases between them. The CDR3 region is CASAVSSYNEQFF. The CDR3, as DNA: TGTGCCAGCGCGGTCAGCTCCTACAATGAGCAGTTCTTC.

This clonotype has a handful of counts. The chain links TRBV16 to TRBJ2-1; the match to TRBD2 covers 7 bases. After removal of 4 bases from V and 0 bases from J, the junction contained 30 bases not matched to a gene. The CDR3 sequence is 24 residues long. Germline loops: CDR1 KGHSY, CDR2 FQNENV. CDR3 in amino acids: CASSPYFPGLNIGLGGSSYNEQFF. The CDR3 region has the DNA TGTGCCAGCAGCCCATACTTTCCGGGGTTAAATATTGGTTTAGGCGGGAGCTCCTACAATGAGCAGTTCTTC.

This clonotype occurred a few times. J is TRBJ2-3 and V is TRBV10-3; 7 positions match TRBD2. V was clipped by 3 bases and J by 0 bases; unmatched bases: 12. The V gene's germline CDR1 is ENHRY and CDR2 SYGVKD. The CDR3 totals 18 residues. The CDR3 here is CAISDPGGPAFSTDTQYF. The CDR3 region has the DNA TGTGCCATCAGTGACCCGGGAGGCCCTGCCTTTAGCACAGATACGCAGTATTTT.

In this sample, this clonotype turned up many times. The gene calls are TRBV20-1 and TRBJ1-1; 9 nucleotides line up with TRBD1. The V gene's germline CDR1 is DFQATT and CDR2 SNEGSKA (reference sequence). V gave up 2 bases and J gave up 4 bases; unmatched junction bases: 11. CDR3 length equals 16 residues. The DNA of the CDR3 is TGCAGTGCTAGATCTGGACAGGGGTCGGTTGGCACTGAAGCTTTCTTT. Translating gives CSARSGQGSVGTEAFF.

The CDR3 coding sequence is TGCAGTGCTCTTCAGGGGTATGGAAACACCATATATTTT. Translation: CSALQGYGNTIYF. The chain recombines TRBV20-1 with TRBJ1-3, with a possible D match to TRBD1 (6 bases). The length of the CDR3 is 13 residues. Germline CDR1 is DFQATT and CDR2 is SNEGSKA (reference sequence). Trimming cost V 5 bases and J 3 bases, with 11 bases left between them.

This clonotype was seen repeatedly, ten times or more. The rearrangement uses TRBV5-4 and TRBJ1-4; TRBD1 is a possible D gene (6 bases). CDR3 length: 15 residues. Trimming cost V 4 bases and J 0 bases, with 10 bases left between them. Per germline, CDR1 SGHNT and CDR2 YYREEE (reference sequence). Here the CDR3 DNA reads TGTGCCAGCAGCCGGGGGCAGGCAACTAATGAAAAACTGTTTTTT. It translates to CASSRGQATNEKLFF.

This rearrangement joins TRBV29-1 to TRBJ2-3, with D tentatively TRBD1 or TRBD2 (5 bases each). Germline V gene sequence: CDR1 SQVTM, CDR2 ANQGSEA. This CDR3 has 14 residues. The V and J ends lost 4 bases and 6 bases respectively, with 17 bases between them. The CDR3 bases are TGCAGCGTTGCTATGGGTTTTGGGGGTGATACGCAGTATTTT. Amino acids: CSVAMGFGGDTQYF.

This clonotype was counted ten times or more. The chain uses TRBV7-2 and TRBJ2-7, with unresolved D. The CDR3 totals 15 residues. CDR1 SGHTA and CDR2 FQGNSA come from the germline V gene. V was trimmed by 3 bases and J by 0 bases, leaving 12 bases between them. CDR3 region: CASSFVGSSSYEQYF. CDR3 nucleotides: TGTGCCAGCAGCTTCGTGGGGTCCAGCTCCTACGAGCAGTACTTC.

This clonotype was picked up a small number of times. The CDR3 region is CASSQGAVTGELFF. Written as DNA, the CDR3 is TGTGCCAGCAGTCAGGGGGCGGTCACCGGGGAGCTGTTTTTT. The V and J genes are TRBV2 and TRBJ2-2; 8 bases agree with TRBD1. Germline CDR1 SNHLY, CDR2 FYNNEI. V trimming: 5 bases; J trimming: 4 bases; junction bases outside the gene matches: 3. The CDR3 is made up of 14 amino acids.

The chain combines TRBV5-5 with TRBJ1-1, with D unresolved. The germline V gene has CDR1 SGHKS and CDR2 YYEKEE (reference sequence). V was pared by 3 bases and J by 2 bases, with 8 bases between. The CDR3 covers 13 residues. This CDR3 is CASSSGINTEAFF. CDR3 nucleotides: TGTGCCAGCAGCTCCGGGATAAACACTGAAGCTTTCTTT.

This chain connects TRBV6-1 to TRBJ2-1; D might be TRBD1 (6 bases). CDR1 and CDR2 from the germline V gene are MNHNS and SASEGT. V was trimmed by 7 bases and J by 3 bases, leaving 10 bases between them. This CDR3 spans 13 amino acids. The CDR3 nucleotides read TGTGCCAGCATCCGAGGGGGCTACAATGAGCAGTTCTTC. This sequence encodes CASIRGGYNEQFF.

The sample holds a few counts of this clonotype. The V gene is TRBV28, the J gene TRBJ1-1; D unclear. The germline V and J ends were trimmed by 6 bases and 2 bases, with 10 bases remaining between them. This CDR3 spans 13 amino acids. From germline, CDR1 is MDHEN and CDR2 SYDVKM. CDR3 loop: CASSIQVNTEAFF. The CDR3 nucleotides read TGTGCCAGCAGCATCCAGGTCAACACTGAAGCTTTCTTT.

This clonotype came up many times. V usage is TRBV9 and J usage is TRBJ2-2, with D unclear. V shed 3 bases and J shed 7 bases, with 10 bases lying between them. In germline, CDR1 is SGDLS, CDR2 YYNGEE. The CDR3 length is 13 residues. The CDR3 DNA reads TGTGCCAGCAGCGACGAGGTGATCGGGGAGCTGTTTTTT. Translation gives CASSDEVIGELFF.

This clonotype came up many times. The rearrangement joins TRBV7-2 to TRBJ2-5; D is possibly TRBD2 (6 bases). The V end lost 3 bases, the J end lost 4 bases, and 12 bases lay between the germline ends. CDR1 is SGHTA and CDR2 is FQGNSA in the germline V gene. This CDR3 has 14 amino acids. CDR3 nucleotides: TGTGCCAGCAGCTTCGGAGGGAATAGAGAGACCCAGTACTTC. Protein product: CASSFGGNRETQYF.

This clonotype was observed a handful of times. This sequence joins TRBV10-3 and TRBJ2-1; D is uncertain. Between the trimmed V and J ends, which lost 6 bases and 8 bases, there was a span of 8 bases. The CDR3 extends over 11 amino acids. Germline V gene data show CDR1 as ENHRY and CDR2 as SYGVKD. The CDR3 region is CAISEDYEQFF. CDR3 bases: TGTGCCATCAGCGAGGATTATGAGCAGTTCTTC.

The chain employs TRBV6-5 and TRBJ2-1; unclear D gene. Germline-derived CDR1 and CDR2 are MNHEY and SVGAGI. V lost 3 bases to trimming and J lost 0 bases, with 6 bases between them. The CDR3 consists of 14 residues. This chain's CDR3 is CASSYRSSYNEQFF. The CDR3 DNA reads as TGTGCCAGCAGTTATCGAAGCTCCTACAATGAGCAGTTCTTC.

The J gene is TRBJ2-1, the V gene TRBV28, with D perhaps TRBD2 (6 bases). Trimming removed 6 bases at V and 5 bases at J, with 14 bases between. There are 14 residues in the CDR3. Germline CDR1 reads MDHEN; CDR2 reads SYDVKM. The CDR3 nucleotides read TGTGCCAGCAGCCTAGCGTTTCGGGACAATGAGCAGTTCTTC. This translates into CASSLAFRDNEQFF.

The chain recombines TRBV5-6 with TRBJ2-3; D call uncertain. Trimming removed 4 bases from V and 4 bases from J, with 10 bases in between. The CDR3 totals 13 residues. Germline V gives CDR1 SGHDT, CDR2 YYEEEE. CDR3 sequence (DNA): TGTGCCAGCAGCATTAGTCCCCCAGATACGCAGTATTTT. Amino acids: CASSISPPDTQYF.

This clonotype came up many times. CDR3 region: CSARAELISSYEQYF. For the CDR3, the DNA is TGCAGTGCTAGAGCAGAACTGATCAGCTCCTACGAGCAGTACTTC. The chain couples TRBV20-1 to TRBJ2-7; D not certain. In germline, CDR1 is DFQATT, CDR2 SNEGSKA (reference sequence). V was clipped by 1 base and J by 0 bases, with 13 bases between them. The CDR3 runs to 15 residues.